This T cell receptor beta chain came from a study of blood T cell repertoires in COVID-19 (dated by TCRdb to the early 2020s). Some background on the complete study: Samples from collaborators originated in the United States, Italy and Spain and spanned both the acute and convalescent phases of COVID-19. The repertoires were released in a freely available public database meant as a resource for research on the immune response to SARS-CoV-2. Samples were obtained from the ongoing ImmuneRACE study (first 160 participants) and from 1,254 subjects provided by 6 global collaborators. HLA class I and class II types, where available, came from metadata supplied by the sample provider rather than from assay-based typing. Deeply sampled blood TCRbeta repertoires from subjects exposed to, actively infected with, or recovered from COVID-19 were included in the dataset. Sample metadata almost always included a de-identified subject ID, COVID-19 status, age in years and sex. The prospective study material was composed of cDNA or gDNA derived from T cells, B-cell-depleted T cells, or PBMCs. The study at large found these results: The quantity of clinical and demographic metadata differed by source and by participant and was supplied without curation.

With regard to this clone: No antigen is known for it. Base qualities are missing; no much larger clone stands one base away.

The CDR3 sequence holds 15 residues, the cysteine and phenylalanine included. The sequence is cut down to CDR3 DNA, 45 bases in frame from base 1. Sequences MNHNY (CDR1) and SVGAGI (CDR2) are obtained from the germline V gene (reference sequence). V loses 1 base, J loses 10 bases, and the germline ends lie 14 bases apart. In Seattle, one collaborating source enrolled patients while the infection was active and tracked those patients longitudinally over the course of disease. Whole blood was collected in K2EDTA tubes by collaborating institutions according to the institutions' own protocols. Collaborator samples were shipped for TCRbeta analysis as frozen whole blood, isolated PBMCs, or DNA extracted from either sample type. The immunoSEQ Assay, a bias-controlled multiplex PCR, was used to amplify TCRbeta CDR3 regions from genomic DNA. Concerning the study's data processing: The number of nucleated cells in each sample was estimated from the amplification of reference gene primers within the assay. To quantify the absolute abundance of each unique TCRbeta CDR3 rearrangement, sequence reads were collapsed and filtered. For each sample, productive Simpson clonality was calculated by taking the square root of Simpson's diversity index across productive rearrangements. TCRdb stores this immuneACCESS table with in-frame sequences only. Part of the clones is absent; in the studies checked, under half of the shortfall reflects unresolved V genes, and no reason is known for the rest. The DNA was the basis for D and trimming; V, J and clone size are from that table. Within this sample are a few hundred thousand clones, with about 91% of them counted one time only. The biggest ten clones account for roughly 6.7% of the sample.

The sequenced sample was peripheral blood. Rearrangement joined TRBV6-6 to TRBJ1-6; TRBD1 is a weak D gene call, 5 bases matching. The receptor comes from a woman aged 25 to 39 with COVID-19, enrolled during active disease. The nucleotides read TGTGCCAGCAGTTACTACGGCAACGGGGGATCACCCCTCCACTTT. It specifies CASSYYGNGGSPLHF.